This T cell receptor (beta chain) came from a study of blood T cell repertoires in COVID-19 (dated by TCRdb to about 2020). For context, the study as a whole: Collaborator samples came from the United States, Italy and Spain and covered acute and convalescent phases of COVID-19. The material from the prospective study consisted of cDNA or gDNA derived from T cells, B-cell-depleted T cells, or PBMCs. Deeply sampled blood TCRbeta repertoires from subjects exposed to, actively infected with, or recovered from COVID-19 were included in the dataset. The repertoires were released in a freely available public database meant as a resource for research on the immune response to SARS-CoV-2. Samples were obtained from the ongoing ImmuneRACE study (first 160 participants) and from about 1,300 subjects provided by 6 global collaborators. Nearly every sample came with metadata listing a de-identified subject ID, COVID-19 status, age in years and sex. Where available, HLA class I and class II types were obtained from metadata supplied by the sample provider rather than from assay-based typing. Summary of the overall study and its limitations: Clinical and demographic metadata were provided uncurated, with the amount varying by source and participant.

Collaborating institutions collected whole blood in K2EDTA tubes following their own protocols. For TCRbeta analysis, collaborators shipped samples in one of three forms: frozen whole blood, isolated PBMCs, or DNA extracted from either of those sample types. This clone has just one count. This clone's antigen is unknown. No base quality information exists; no much larger clone differs at one position. TCRbeta CDR3 regions were amplified from genomic DNA by means of the immunoSEQ Assay, a bias-controlled multiplex PCR. As for the authors' bioinformatics: The number of nucleated cells in each sample was estimated from the amplification of reference gene primers within the assay. Sequence reads were collapsed and filtered to measure the absolute abundance of every unique TCRbeta CDR3 rearrangement. For each sample, productive Simpson clonality was calculated by taking the square root of Simpson's diversity index across productive rearrangements. TCRdb holds this immuneACCESS table with in-frame rearrangements only. Some clones are missing; in checked studies, unresolved V genes explain under half, and the rest has no known cause. V, J and clone size reflect that table, while D and trimming were determined from the DNA. This sample holds some 260,000 clones; less than 85% were observed only once. The top ten clones comprise 3.1% of the sample.

The sequenced material came from peripheral blood. The clonotype comes from a woman aged 18-29 years with acute or convalescent COVID-19.

The DNA reads TGTGCCAGCAGTTACACCGGGACAGCTGGAAACACCATATATTTT. This yields the protein CASSYTGTAGNTIYF. The chain joins TRBV6-2 or TRBV6-3 to TRBJ1-3; TRBD1 lines up with 7 middle nucleotides. The germline V gene yields MNHEY for CDR1 and SVGEGT for CDR2. Spanning cysteine to phenylalanine, the CDR3 consists of 15 amino acids. Only the CDR3 DNA stays, 45 bases, in frame from base 1. Trimming removed 2 bases from V and 2 bases from J; the gene matches leave 3 bases unexplained.